These 31 T cell receptor beta chains share one sample of origin, sequenced in a study of blood T cell repertoires in COVID-19. Only in-frame clones appear in the TCRdb table, and some are missing; sequencing was by immunoSEQ multiplex PCR. Seen here are 100,000 to 150,000 clones, around 81% observed once, and the top ten hold 8% to 10%. Sequenced material: peripheral blood. Source of these receptors: a man aged 35 to 55 with active or convalescent COVID-19.

The rearrangement uses TRBV28 and TRBJ1-5; 10 bases map to TRBD1. The CDR3 has 15 residues. Germline trimming cut 6 bases from V and 4 bases from J; bases unmatched to any gene: 6. Looked up from germline, CDR1 is MDHEN and CDR2 is SYDVKM. The CDR3 protein is CASRPRDRGNQPQHF. The DNA for the CDR3 is TGTGCCAGCAGACCACGGGACAGGGGTAATCAGCCCCAGCATTTT.

This clone was recorded once. The genes are TRBV19 and TRBJ2-3, with 14 bases matching TRBD2. Germline V gene lookup returns CDR1 LNHDA and CDR2 SQIVND (reference sequence). J was trimmed by 0 bases and V by 10 bases; bases with no gene match: 24. CDR3 size: 22 residues. CDR3 nucleotide sequence: TGTGCCACCTCTCCATCCCACGCTATGGGACTAGCGGGGGATACTAGCACAGATACGCAGTATTTT. It encodes CATSPSHAMGLAGDTSTDTQYF. Drawing the rest from reference TRBV19 and TRBJ2-3, the complete variable domain is DGGITQSPKYLFRKEGQNVTLSCEQNLNHDAMYWYRQDPGQGLRLIYYSQIVNDFQKGDIAEGYSVSREKKESFPLTVTSAQKNPTAFYLCATSPSHAMGLAGDTSTDTQYFGPGTRLTVL.

V and J are TRBV6-2 or TRBV6-3 and TRBJ2-7; 9 nucleotides agree with TRBD1. Germline V gene data show CDR1 as MNHEY and CDR2 as SVGEGT. Trimming took 2 bases from V and 3 from J; bases not matched to a gene: 5. There are 15 residues in the CDR3. CDR3 bases: TGTGCCAGCAGTTACAGGGGACAGGGTGTCTACGAGCAGTACTTC. Translated, it gives CASSYRGQGVYEQYF.

The V gene is TRBV15, the J gene TRBJ1-5, with D possibly TRBD1 on 6 matching bases. The CDR3 is 14 residues long. Trimming shortened V by 1 base and J by 2 bases, and 6 bases separated the two germline ends. Germline V gene lookup returns CDR1 LNHNV and CDR2 YYDKDF (reference sequence). CDR3 loop: CATSRAGGNQPQHF. The CDR3 coding sequence is TGTGCCACCAGCAGAGCAGGGGGCAATCAGCCCCAGCATTTT.

The genes are TRBV7-3 and TRBJ2-2, with TRBD2 identical over 7 bases. The CDR3 spans 15 residues. CDR1 SGHTA and CDR2 FQGTGA come from the germline V gene. V gave up 2 bases and J gave up 7 bases; unmatched junction bases: 7. The CDR3 region has the DNA TGTGCCAGCAGCTTAGATCCACTAGCGAGCGGGGAGCTGTTTTTT. Residues: CASSLDPLASGELFF.

The chain is built from TRBV7-3 and TRBJ1-1; D ambiguous. CDR3 length: 15 residues. The V gene lost 2 bases and the J gene lost 1 base, with 11 bases spanning the gap. Germline V gene sequence: CDR1 SGHTA, CDR2 FQGTGA. The CDR3 region is CASSLVIGGNTEAFF. The CDR3 DNA is TGTGCCAGCAGCTTAGTAATAGGAGGGAACACTGAAGCTTTCTTT.

The genes are TRBV5-1 and TRBJ1-2; D may be TRBD1 (6 bases). CDR3 length: 15 residues. Germline CDR1 is SGHRS and CDR2 is YFSETQ. The V end lost 0 bases, the J end lost 8 bases, and 17 bases lay between the germline ends. As DNA, the CDR3 is TGCGCCAGCAGCTTGGAAACAGGGCGTCTAGACGGCTACACCTTC. Its translation: CASSLETGRLDGYTF. The full variable domain, its missing parts supplied by reference TRBV5-1 and TRBJ1-2, is KAGVTQTPRYLIKTRGQQVTLSCSPISGHRSVSWYQQTPGQGLQFLFEYFSETQRNKGNFPGRFSGRQFSNSRSEMNVSTLELGDSALYLCASSLETGRLDGYTFGSGTRLTVV.

The chain has TRBV19 and TRBJ1-2; no clear D gene. Germline CDR1 and CDR2: LNHDA and SQIVND (reference sequence). V was shortened by 8 bases and J by 2 bases, with 12 bases between the two germline ends. The CDR3 runs to 13 residues. CDR3 nucleotide sequence: TGTGCCAGTGGTGACTCTCCAAACTATGGCTACACCTTC. It yields the protein CASGDSPNYGYTF. The full variable domain, completed using reference TRBV19 and TRBJ1-2, is DGGITQSPKYLFRKEGQNVTLSCEQNLNHDAMYWYRQDPGQGLRLIYYSQIVNDFQKGDIAEGYSVSREKKESFPLTVTSAQKNPTAFYLCASGDSPNYGYTFGSGTRLTVV.

V is TRBV7-3 and J is TRBJ2-5, with 12 bases identical to TRBD2. Germline CDR1 SGHTA, CDR2 FQGTGA. This CDR3 has 16 amino acids. V shed 5 bases, J shed 5 bases, and the junction held 9 bases outside the gene matches. CDR3 protein: CASSPNPSGGAETQYF. The CDR3 nucleotides are TGTGCCAGCAGCCCGAACCCTAGCGGGGGGGCTGAGACCCAGTACTTC.

V gene TRBV29-1 combines with J gene TRBJ2-7, with 8 positions matching TRBD1. Germline assignment: CDR1 SQVTM and CDR2 ANQGSEA. The CDR3 loop spans 13 amino acids. V lost 4 bases and J lost 6; bases outside the gene matches: 8. The CDR3 coding sequence is TGCAGCGTTGTTTTCCAGGGGGCGGGCGAGCAGTACTTC. Its protein is CSVVFQGAGEQYF.

The chain combines TRBV9 with TRBJ2-2; tentatively, D is TRBD1 (7 bases). V shed 4 bases and J shed 5 bases, with 9 bases lying between them. The CDR3 consists of 13 residues. Germline CDR1 is SGDLS and CDR2 is YYNGEE. Here the CDR3 DNA reads TGTGCCAGCAGCCCAGGGGGGACCGGGGAGCTGTTTTTT. It is translated as CASSPGGTGELFF. The whole variable domain, remainder taken from reference TRBV9 and TRBJ2-2, is DSGVTQTPKHLITATGQRVTLRCSPRSGDLSVYWYQQSLDQGLQFLIQYYNGEERAKGNILERFSAQQFPDLHSELNLSSLELGDSALYFCASSPGGTGELFFGEGSRLTVL.

The V and J genes are TRBV15 and TRBJ1-1; 12 bases fit TRBD1. Trimming cost V 0 bases and J 3 bases; bases outside gene matches: 11. Germline CDR1 is LNHNV and CDR2 is YYDKDF (reference sequence). The CDR3 loop spans 19 amino acids. The CDR3 loop is CATSRDRGTGGGRDTEAFF. In nucleotides, the CDR3 is TGTGCCACCAGCAGAGATCGTGGGACAGGGGGCGGAAGGGACACTGAAGCTTTCTTT.

CDR3 bases: TGTGCCACCTCAAGAGCAGGGGGCAATCAGCCCCAGCATTTT. Translating gives CATSRAGGNQPQHF. This chain joins TRBV5-4 and TRBJ1-5; TRBD1 might be the D (6 bases). This CDR3 has 14 residues. The V end was cut by 9 bases, the J end by 2 bases, with 15 bases between. Germline-derived CDR1 and CDR2 are SGHNT and YYREEE (reference sequence).

The count of this clone is one. The chain has TRBV5-5 and TRBJ2-7; D gene unclear. This CDR3 spans 13 amino acids. Germline values: CDR1 SGHKS, CDR2 YYEKEE (reference sequence). The V gene lost 1 base and the J gene lost 4 bases, with 9 bases spanning the gap. The CDR3 bases are TGTGCCAGCAGCTTGCAACTCTCATACGAGCAGTACTTC. As protein: CASSLQLSYEQYF.

V and J are TRBV3-1 (or the pseudogene TRBV3-2) and TRBJ2-1; 9 bases line up with TRBD2. After removal of 1 base from V and 0 bases from J, the junction contained 4 bases not matched to a gene. Germline loops: CDR1 LGHDT, CDR2 YNNKEL (reference sequence). This CDR3 has 17 amino acids. DNA of the CDR3: TGTGCCAGCAGCCAAGGCGGGGGGGTAAGCTCCTACAATGAGCAGTTCTTC. It encodes CASSQGGGVSSYNEQFF.

The chain recombines TRBV2 with TRBJ1-3, with D possibly being TRBD1 (6 bases). The CDR3 extends over 14 amino acids. Trimming shortened V by 4 bases and J by 2 bases, and 9 bases separated the two germline ends. From germline, CDR1 is SNHLY and CDR2 FYNNEI. This chain's CDR3 is CASSVQGTGNTIYF. The CDR3 DNA follows: TGTGCCAGCAGTGTACAGGGAACTGGAAACACCATATATTTT.

This chain links TRBV4-1 with TRBJ2-7; 9 bases line up with TRBD1. The ends lost 1 base at V and 7 bases at J; junction bases unmatched: 5. Germline V gene sequence: CDR1 MGHRA, CDR2 YSYEKL. The CDR3 has 14 amino acids. CDR3 sequence (DNA): TGCGCCAGCAGCCAAGGGGACAGGGTGCCGGAGCAGTACTTC. Protein sequence: CASSQGDRVPEQYF.

The chain joins TRBV5-6 to TRBJ1-2; TRBD1 might be the D (6 bases). Trimming took 1 base from V and 2 from J, leaving 12 bases between them. CDR3 length: 15 amino acids. Germline V gene sequence: CDR1 SGHDT, CDR2 YYEEEE. CDR3 nucleotide sequence: TGTGCCAGCAGCTTGCCCGGGGGGCTGAACTATGGCTACACCTTC. Translating gives CASSLPGGLNYGYTF.

This sequence joins TRBV11-2 and TRBJ2-6; D is ambiguous. Trimming pared 3 bases from V and 0 bases from J, leaving 12 bases between. The CDR3 consists of 17 residues. Germline values: CDR1 SGHAT, CDR2 FQNNGV. CDR3 residues: CASSFLAVSSGANVLTF. In DNA, the CDR3 is TGTGCCAGCAGCTTTTTGGCGGTCTCCTCTGGGGCCAACGTCCTGACTTTC.

The chain couples TRBV19 to TRBJ1-5; D not resolved. Per germline, CDR1 LNHDA and CDR2 SQIVND (reference sequence). This CDR3 comprises 17 residues. V lost 2 bases and J 4 bases, leaving 18 bases between the germline ends. CDR3 nucleotides: TGTGCCAGTAGTATACCGGGAATGATCGGAGGTAATCAGCCCCAGCATTTT. Translated, it gives CASSIPGMIGGNQPQHF. The entire variable domain, with the rest obtained from reference TRBV19 and TRBJ1-5, is as follows: DGGITQSPKYLFRKEGQNVTLSCEQNLNHDAMYWYRQDPGQGLRLIYYSQIVNDFQKGDIAEGYSVSREKKESFPLTVTSAQKNPTAFYLCASSIPGMIGGNQPQHFGDGTRLSIL.

The table lists this clone with a count of one. This chain links TRBV12-3 or TRBV12-4 with TRBJ1-5; tentative D call: TRBD1 (5 bases). V was shortened by 6 bases and J by 0 bases, with 6 bases between the two germline ends. This CDR3 is 13 amino acids long. The CDR3 sequence: CASSRDSNQPQHF. In DNA form, the CDR3 reads TGTGCCAGCAGCAGGGATAGCAATCAGCCCCAGCATTTT.

The CDR3 sequence is CASSLVPPGDRYMSANEKLFF. In DNA, the CDR3 is TGTGCCAGCAGCTTAGTCCCACCAGGGGACAGGTATATGTCAGCTAATGAAAAACTGTTTTTT. J is TRBJ1-4 and V is TRBV7-6, with 8 bases fitting TRBD1. The germline V gene has CDR1 SGHVS and CDR2 FNYEAQ. The V and J ends lost 1 base and 3 bases, in that order; junction bases with no gene match: 19. The CDR3 spans 21 residues. Based on the CDR3 plus reference TRBV7-6 and TRBJ1-4, the full variable domain is GAGVSQSPRYKVTKRGQDVALRCDPISGHVSLYWYRQALGQGPEFLTYFNYEAQQDKSGLPNDRFSAERPEGSISTLTIQRTEQRDSAMYRCASSLVPPGDRYMSANEKLFFGSGTQLSVL.

This chain joins TRBV9 and TRBJ1-2; D uncertain. This CDR3 is 16 amino acids long. V lost 4 bases and J 2 bases, leaving 18 bases between the germline ends. CDR1 is SGDLS and CDR2 is YYNGEE in the germline V gene. CDR3 residues: CASSFRSGELNYGYTF. For the CDR3, the DNA is TGTGCCAGCAGCTTCCGAAGCGGGGAATTGAACTATGGCTACACCTTC. The whole variable domain, filled in from reference TRBV9 and TRBJ1-2, reads DSGVTQTPKHLITATGQRVTLRCSPRSGDLSVYWYQQSLDQGLQFLIQYYNGEERAKGNILERFSAQQFPDLHSELNLSSLELGDSALYFCASSFRSGELNYGYTFGSGTRLTVV.

This chain connects TRBV27 to TRBJ2-1, with 10 bases identical to TRBD1. There are 15 residues in the CDR3. V gave up 2 bases and J gave up 4 bases; unmatched junction bases: 2. Per germline, CDR1 MNHEY and CDR2 SMNVEV (reference sequence). The CDR3 DNA follows: TGTGCCAGCAGTTTAGGGGACAGGGGATACAATGAGCAGTTCTTC. It codes for CASSLGDRGYNEQFF.

V is TRBV6-2 or TRBV6-3 and J is TRBJ2-1, with 9 bases identical to TRBD1. J gave up 4 bases and V 6 bases, and 4 bases lay outside the gene matches. CDR1 is MNHEY, CDR2 SVGEGT, per germline. The CDR3 covers 14 residues. Written as DNA, the CDR3 is TGTGCCAGCAGCTTGGACAGGGGTTACAATGAGCAGTTCTTC. Residues: CASSLDRGYNEQFF.

The rearrangement uses TRBV19 and TRBJ1-2; D ambiguous. V lost 6 bases and J 2 bases, leaving 13 bases between the germline ends. The CDR3 length is 14 residues. CDR1 LNHDA and CDR2 SQIVND come from the germline V gene (reference sequence). The CDR3: CASRFPGLNYGYTF. The DNA of the CDR3 is TGTGCCAGTAGATTTCCAGGCCTAAACTATGGCTACACCTTC.

The rearrangement joins TRBV23-1 to TRBJ1-2; 8 positions agree with TRBD1. TRBV23-1 is filed as an ORF, its function uncertain. V trimming: 2 bases; J trimming: 2 bases; junction bases outside the gene matches: 13. The CDR3 is 18 amino acids. DNA for the CDR3: TGCGCCAGCAGTCAAGTGGACAGGGTAGGGGGTTCCAACTATGGCTACACCTTC. Translated, it gives CASSQVDRVGGSNYGYTF.

J is TRBJ1-3 and V is TRBV6-4; 9 positions agree with TRBD1. The V segment lost 7 bases and the J segment 7 bases; nucleotides outside the gene matches: 17. CDR1 and CDR2 (germline): MRHNA, SNTAGT. CDR3 length equals 17 residues. The DNA for the CDR3 is TGTGCCAGCACCCCGTCCCATCGGACAGGGGAAGGGAACACCATATATTTT. As protein: CASTPSHRTGEGNTIYF.

The rearrangement uses TRBV29-1 and TRBJ2-2; the D gene is possibly TRBD1 (6 bases). From germline, CDR1 is SQVTM and CDR2 ANQGSEA. The CDR3 loop spans 15 amino acids. V lost 2 bases and J lost 6, with 16 bases in between. The CDR3 nucleotides read TGCAGCGTTGAAATGGGCCACAGGGCCGCCGGGGAGCTGTTTTTT. As protein: CSVEMGHRAAGELFF.

The chain uses TRBV29-1 and TRBJ1-1; possible D gene TRBD1, 5 bases. The length of the CDR3 is 13 residues. CDR1 and CDR2 (germline): SQVTM, ANQGSEA. The V and J ends lost 4 bases and 0 bases respectively, with 9 bases between them. CDR3 in DNA: TGCAGCGTTGGCGAACAGGTGAACACTGAAGCTTTCTTT. Protein sequence: CSVGEQVNTEAFF. Supplemented by reference TRBV29-1 and TRBJ1-1, the full variable domain reads SAVISQKPSRDICQRGTSLTIQCQVDSQVTMMFWYRQQPGQSLTLIATANQGSEATYESGFVIDKFPISRPNLTFSTLTVSNMSPEDSSIYLCSVGEQVNTEAFFGQGTRLTVV.

The chain couples TRBV2 to TRBJ2-5, with D possibly matching TRBD2 (6 bases). Germline V gives CDR1 SNHLY, CDR2 FYNNEI. With 8 bases removed from V and 2 bases from J, the gap between germline ends came to 18 bases. The CDR3 is made up of 15 amino acids. The CDR3: CASSSQGLQQETQYF. The CDR3 nucleotides read TGTGCCAGCTCCTCCCAGGGACTGCAACAAGAGACCCAGTACTTC.